The 30 T cell receptor beta chains below all came from one sample that was sequenced in a study of T-cell memory formation after mild COVID-19. One entry per CDR3 protein results from TCRdb running MiXCR on the 5' RACE reads. Among hundreds of thousands of distinct CDR3 sequences listed, 12% to 15% were seen once. The sequenced sample consisted of PBMCs or a T cell subset sorted from them (not recorded which). The origin of the receptors is a man between 18 and 35 years old who had mild COVID-19 (a few samples of this study predate the infection). Cell type and time point are not known.

The chain recombines TRBV20-1 with TRBJ2-5, with D perhaps TRBD1 or TRBD2 (8 bases each). The length of the CDR3 is 14 residues. Germline V CDR1 and CDR2: DFQATT, SNEGSKA (reference sequence). This chain's CDR3 is CSPGQGLGGETQYF. The CDR3 DNA sequence: TGCTCCCCCGGACAGGGACTAGGAGGGGAGACCCAGTACTTC.

Ten or more counts support this clonotype. J is TRBJ2-2 and V is TRBV5-1, with no clear D. Germline V gives CDR1 SGHRS, CDR2 YFSETQ. V lost 1 base, J lost 7 bases, and 11 bases lay in between. The CDR3 is 14 amino acids. CDR3 in amino acids: CASSLWSESGELFF. CDR3 coding DNA: TGCGCCAGCAGCTTGTGGTCCGAAAGCGGGGAGCTGTTTTTT.

CDR3 nucleotide sequence: TGTGCCAGCGAGTCGACAGTGAACACTGAAGCTTTCTTT. Its translation: CASESTVNTEAFF. The rearrangement uses TRBV4-2 and TRBJ1-1; D may be TRBD1 (5 bases). The CDR3 runs to 13 residues. With 8 bases removed from V and 0 bases from J, the gap between germline ends came to 10 bases. Looked up from germline, CDR1 is LGHNA and CDR2 is YNFKEQ.

The V gene is TRBV7-2, the J gene TRBJ2-5; 10 bases fit TRBD2. The CDR3 runs to 16 residues. In germline, CDR1 is SGHTA, CDR2 FQGNSA. V shed 3 bases, J shed 3 bases, and the junction held 7 bases outside the gene matches. The CDR3 region is CASSFGLAANKETQYF. DNA for the CDR3: TGTGCCAGCAGCTTCGGACTAGCGGCGAACAAAGAGACCCAGTACTTC.

The rearrangement links TRBV10-3 to TRBJ1-2; a weak D match, TRBD1 (5 bases). V gave up 2 bases and J gave up 2 bases, with 9 bases separating them. The CDR3 runs to 14 residues. Germline CDR1 and CDR2: ENHRY and SYGVKD. The CDR3 sequence is CAISESRVNYGYTF. In nucleotides, the CDR3 is TGTGCCATCAGTGAGAGCAGGGTGAACTATGGCTACACCTTC.

The chain has TRBV6-5 and TRBJ2-5; 7 nucleotides agree with TRBD2. From germline, CDR1 is MNHEY and CDR2 SVGAGI. V lost 0 bases, J lost 4 bases, and 8 bases stayed unmatched. There are 16 residues in the CDR3. CDR3 amino acids: CASSYSGPGGGETQYF. The CDR3 DNA sequence: TGTGCCAGCAGTTACTCCGGACCGGGAGGCGGAGAGACCCAGTACTTC.

The J gene is TRBJ1-3, the V gene TRBV7-9; D unresolved. This CDR3 contains 16 residues. The germline CDR1 and CDR2 sequences are SEHNR and FQNEAQ (reference sequence). V was shortened by 5 bases and J by 0 bases, with 14 bases between the two germline ends. The CDR3 reads CASSPRPSGSGNTIYF. The CDR3 DNA follows: TGTGCCAGCAGCCCTCGACCGAGTGGCTCTGGAAACACCATATATTTT.

This clonotype was detected ten times or more. This chain connects TRBV6-5 to TRBJ2-1; a possible D gene is TRBD1 (6 bases). The ends were cut back, 2 bases at V and 10 bases at J, with 6 bases in the middle. Germline V gives CDR1 MNHEY, CDR2 SVGAGI. The CDR3 loop spans 11 amino acids. The CDR3 here is CASSYGTEQFF. CDR3 bases: TGTGCCAGCAGTTACGGGACAGAGCAGTTCTTC.

This clonotype was seen a few times. The rearrangement links TRBV5-1 to TRBJ1-1, with no clear D. The CDR3 spans 15 residues. Trimming took off 0 bases at V and 1 base at J, with 10 bases between the two ends. Germline V lookup: CDR1 SGHRS, CDR2 YFSETQ. Written as DNA, the CDR3 is TGCGCCAGCAGCTTGGACTTTGACGGGAACACTGAAGCTTTCTTT. It encodes CASSLDFDGNTEAFF.

This clonotype was observed a few times. The chain employs TRBV20-1 and TRBJ1-5; weak D call: TRBD1 (5 bases). CDR3 size: 17 residues. Between the trimmed V and J ends, which lost 0 bases and 0 bases, there was a span of 15 bases. Germline V lookup: CDR1 DFQATT, CDR2 SNEGSKA (reference sequence). The CDR3 DNA reads TGCAGTGCTAGAGAGTTTGGGGGGATTCCTAGCAATCAGCCCCAGCATTTT. Protein product: CSAREFGGIPSNQPQHF.

The table lists this clonotype with a few counts. J is TRBJ1-2 and V is TRBV15; D is unclear. Trimming stripped 5 bases from V and 5 bases from J, with 18 bases between. Germline V gene data show CDR1 as LNHNV and CDR2 as YYDKDF (reference sequence). The CDR3 is made up of 15 amino acids. For the CDR3, the DNA is TGTGCCACCAGCGTGCGATCGGGCAGCGGGTATGGCTACACCTTC. It yields the protein CATSVRSGSGYGYTF. Supplemented by reference TRBV15 and TRBJ1-2, the full variable domain reads DAMVIQNPRYQVTQFGKPVTLSCSQTLNHNVMYWYQQKSSQAPKLLFHYYDKDFNNEADTPDNFQSRRPNTSFCFLDIRSPGLGDTAMYLCATSVRSGSGYGYTFGSGTRLTVV.

DNA of the CDR3: TGTGCCAGCAGTTTACGGGCGGGGCCCTGGGAGACCCAGTACTTC. Residues: CASSLRAGPWETQYF. The chain is built from TRBV27 and TRBJ2-5; weak D call: TRBD2 (6 bases). Trimming took off 2 bases at V and 5 bases at J, with 15 bases between the two ends. This CDR3 is built from 15 residues. The germline V gene has CDR1 MNHEY and CDR2 SMNVEV (reference sequence).

The chain is built from TRBV9 and TRBJ1-1; tentative D call: TRBD1 (6 bases). The CDR3 consists of 15 residues. The V end was cut by 0 bases, the J end by 4 bases, with 13 bases between. CDR1 SGDLS and CDR2 YYNGEE come from the germline V gene. Here the CDR3 reads CASSVGTGWATEAFF. The DNA for the CDR3 is TGTGCCAGCAGCGTAGGAACAGGGTGGGCCACTGAAGCTTTCTTT.

This clonotype turned up a few times. The J gene is TRBJ2-2, the V gene TRBV3-1, with a possible D match to TRBD2 (6 bases). The CDR3 is 14 residues long. V lost 6 bases, J lost 6 bases, and 14 bases lay in between. Germline values: CDR1 LGHDT, CDR2 YNNKEL (reference sequence). CDR3 protein: CASRSQSGAGELFF. In nucleotides, the CDR3 is TGTGCCAGCAGATCGCAGTCGGGGGCCGGGGAGCTGTTTTTT.

The rearrangement links TRBV6-5 to TRBJ1-6, with 10 bases identical to TRBD1. There are 14 residues in the CDR3. The ends lost 6 bases at V and 8 bases at J; junction bases unmatched: 4. Germline CDR1 MNHEY, CDR2 SVGAGI. CDR3 bases: TGTGCCAGCAGATGGACAGGGGGGGATTCACCCCTCCACTTT. Translating it yields CASRWTGGDSPLHF.

This clonotype was observed a handful of times. V is TRBV7-9 and J is TRBJ1-2; the D is unclear. CDR3 size: 15 residues. The V gene lost 5 bases and the J gene lost 5 bases, with 18 bases spanning the gap. Germline-derived CDR1 and CDR2 are SEHNR and FQNEAQ (reference sequence). In DNA form, the CDR3 reads TGTGCCAGCAGCGCACTCGGGCCCGTGTATTATGGCTACACCTTC. Its protein product is CASSALGPVYYGYTF.

The rearrangement uses TRBV4-2 and TRBJ2-1; 13 bases fit TRBD2. CDR1 is LGHNA and CDR2 is YNFKEQ in the germline V gene. V shed 5 bases, J shed 4 bases, and the junction held 8 bases outside the gene matches. This CDR3 comprises 17 residues. CDR3 coding DNA: TGTGCCAGCAGCGAACAGCTACTAGCGGGGGGGTACAATGAGCAGTTCTTC. Protein: CASSEQLLAGGYNEQFF.

This rearrangement joins TRBV24-1 to TRBJ2-7, with D hard to call. The length of the CDR3 is 10 residues. CDR1 is KGHDR, CDR2 SFDVKD, per germline. Trimming removed 6 bases at V and 2 bases at J, with 1 base between. The CDR3 loop is CATSTYEQYF. DNA for the CDR3: TGTGCCACCAGTACCTACGAGCAGTACTTC.

This clonotype was counted only a few times. This chain connects TRBV28 to TRBJ2-7, with a weak D call TRBD1 (5 bases). The CDR3 is made up of 14 amino acids. Between the trimmed V and J ends, which lost 4 bases and 5 bases, there was a span of 15 bases. Germline V gene lookup returns CDR1 MDHEN and CDR2 SYDVKM. The CDR3 nucleotides are TGTGCCAGCAGTTCCCAATCCAGGGATAACGAGCAGTACGTC. Its protein product is CASSSQSRDNEQYV.

V gene TRBV5-6 combines with J gene TRBJ1-2; the D is unclear. The germline CDR1 and CDR2 sequences are SGHDT and YYEEEE. V shed 1 base and J shed 13 bases, with 17 bases lying between them. The CDR3 sequence is 13 residues long. CDR3 in DNA: TGTGCCAGCAGCTTGACGGAGGGTTACGGATCCACCTTC. This codes for CASSLTEGYGSTF.

This clonotype was observed a few times. The chain is built from TRBV12-3 or TRBV12-4 and TRBJ2-3; D is unresolved. The V end was cut by 3 bases, the J end by 0 bases, with 7 bases between. This CDR3 is built from 14 residues. The CDR3 DNA reads as TGTGCCAGCAGTTTTGCCCAGAGCACAGATACGCAGTATTTT. Protein product: CASSFAQSTDTQYF.

The table lists this clonotype with a few counts. V usage is TRBV21-1 and J usage is TRBJ2-1; the D call TRBD2 from the table was never checked on the DNA. TRBV21-1 is deemed a pseudogene. The CDR3 runs 21 residues. The CDR3 DNA is TGTGCCAGCATCGACCTAGGGACTAGCGGGGGGGAACCCGTCCCGTCCGATGAGCAGTTCTTC. As protein: CASIDLGTSGGEPVPSDEQFF.

This rearrangement joins TRBV7-3 to TRBJ2-3, with 11 positions matching TRBD2. The CDR3 consists of 17 residues. The V segment lost 5 bases and the J segment 1 base; nucleotides outside the gene matches: 8. Germline assignment: CDR1 SGHTA and CDR2 FQGTGA. CDR3 DNA: TGTGCCAGCAGCCATCTGATAGCGGGGGGGGGCACAGATACGCAGTATTTT. This codes for CASSHLIAGGGTDTQYF.

This clonotype turned up a few times. V gene TRBV4-3 combines with J gene TRBJ2-2; 8 positions agree with TRBD1. With 4 bases clipped from V and 4 bases from J, the junction kept 14 bases outside the gene matches. The CDR3 extends over 18 amino acids. CDR1 LGHNA and CDR2 YSLEER come from the germline V gene. The CDR3 DNA reads TGCGCCAGCAGCCCCCGTTCTGACAGGGGAATCCGCACCGGGGAGCTGTTTTTT. Translated, it gives CASSPRSDRGIRTGELFF.

A few counts support this clonotype. Here the CDR3 DNA reads TGTGCCAGCAGTTCCCGCCCCGAAGCCCGGGGAGGCTACACCTTC. It codes for CASSSRPEARGGYTF. The chain links TRBV6-5 to TRBJ1-2; D unresolved. Trimming shortened V by 4 bases and J by 8 bases, and 20 bases separated the two germline ends. This CDR3 has 15 amino acids. Per the germline V gene, CDR1 is MNHEY and CDR2 is SVGAGI.

The table lists this clonotype with a few counts. The chain uses TRBV28 and TRBJ1-6; 10 positions match TRBD1. The CDR3 runs 15 residues. CDR1 is MDHEN, CDR2 SYDVKM, per germline. V shed 6 bases, J shed 9 bases, and the junction held 8 bases outside the gene matches. The CDR3 nucleotides read TGTGCCAGCAGGATGCGACAGGGGGCGCGTTCACCCCTCCACTTT. Translated: CASRMRQGARSPLHF.

This clonotype is a singleton in its sample. The CDR3 region is CASQKGTLSRPEAFF. The CDR3 coding sequence is TGTGCCAGCCAAAAAGGGACTCTCAGCCGCCCTGAAGCTTTCTTT. The gene calls are TRBV6-6 and TRBJ1-1; possibly TRBD1 for D (5 bases). The V end was cut by 8 bases, the J end by 6 bases, with 22 bases between. Germline V gives CDR1 MNHNY, CDR2 SVGAGI (reference sequence). This CDR3 spans 15 amino acids.

This clonotype was picked up a small number of times. The rearrangement joins TRBV7-8 to TRBJ2-5; D is undetermined. The V gene lost 2 bases and the J gene lost 10 bases, with 17 bases spanning the gap. In germline, CDR1 is SGHVS, CDR2 FQNEAQ. This CDR3 comprises 14 residues. The CDR3 DNA is TGTGCCAGCAGCTTACGGACGGTCTTGTGGGACCAGTACTTC. It specifies CASSLRTVLWDQYF.

This clonotype was picked up many times. V is TRBV5-1 and J is TRBJ2-7; TRBD2 aligns across 11 bases. Per germline, CDR1 SGHRS and CDR2 YFSETQ. J gave up 6 bases and V 4 bases, and 6 bases lay outside the gene matches. CDR3 length: 14 residues. CDR3: CASSTTSGVFEQYF. CDR3 DNA: TGCGCCAGCAGCACGACTAGCGGGGTTTTCGAGCAGTACTTC. Together with reference TRBV5-1 and TRBJ2-7, the CDR3 gives the full variable domain: KAGVTQTPRYLIKTRGQQVTLSCSPISGHRSVSWYQQTPGQGLQFLFEYFSETQRNKGNFPGRFSGRQFSNSRSEMNVSTLELGDSALYLCASSTTSGVFEQYFGPGTRLTVT.

This chain links TRBV20-1 with TRBJ2-7, with TRBD1 matching over 9 bases. Per the germline V gene, CDR1 is DFQATT and CDR2 is SNEGSKA (reference sequence). J gave up 6 bases and V 1 base, and 4 bases lay outside the gene matches. The CDR3 covers 13 residues. In nucleotides, the CDR3 is TGCAGTGCTAGAGCTACGACAGGGGGCGAGCAGTACTTC. Translation gives CSARATTGGEQYF.